These 17 T cell receptor beta chains share one sample of origin, sequenced in a study of STAT5B mutations in CD4+ large granular lymphocyte leukemia. TCRdb's copy holds only in-frame clones and misses some; the assay was immunoSEQ multiplex PCR. The sample gives more than 40,000 clones, 80% to 85% of which show up once; about 0.33% is in the top ten. What was sequenced was CD4+ T cells from blood buffy coats. All receptors come from a human donor in good health.

The V call is TRBV6-1, the J call TRBJ2-7; 7 bases are shared with TRBD1. The junction had 8 bases not matched to a gene; V was cut back by 7 bases and J by 2 bases. Germline assignment: CDR1 MNHNS and CDR2 SASEGT. The CDR3 loop spans 14 amino acids. The CDR3: CASTEGAQAYEQYF. CDR3 nucleotide sequence: TGTGCCAGCACCGAGGGGGCTCAGGCCTACGAGCAGTACTTC.

This clone showed up just a few times. The CDR3 region is CASSPNRGQGGSPLHF. The DNA for the CDR3 is TGTGCCAGTAGTCCCAACAGGGGACAGGGTGGTTCACCCCTCCACTTT. The chain employs TRBV19 and TRBJ1-6, with 9 bases that match TRBD1. Germline V CDR1 and CDR2: LNHDA, SQIVND (reference sequence). This CDR3 has 16 residues. The ends lost 5 bases at V and 9 bases at J; junction bases unmatched: 11. Filled out from reference TRBV19 and TRBJ1-6, the complete variable domain reads DGGITQSPKYLFRKEGQNVTLSCEQNLNHDAMYWYRQDPGQGLRLIYYSQIVNDFQKGDIAEGYSVSREKKESFPLTVTSAQKNPTAFYLCASSPNRGQGGSPLHFGNGTRLTVT.

The chain has TRBV5-1 and TRBJ1-1, with 10 bases aligning to TRBD1. Germline V gene data show CDR1 as SGHRS and CDR2 as YFSETQ. The CDR3 totals 14 residues. The J segment lost 5 bases and the V segment lost 0 bases, leaving 1 base of the junction unmatched. The CDR3, as DNA: TGCGCCAGCAGCTTGGAGGGACAGGGGACTGAAGCTTTCTTT. Translation: CASSLEGQGTEAFF. Full variable domain (rest looked up from reference TRBV5-1 and TRBJ1-1): KAGVTQTPRYLIKTRGQQVTLSCSPISGHRSVSWYQQTPGQGLQFLFEYFSETQRNKGNFPGRFSGRQFSNSRSEMNVSTLELGDSALYLCASSLEGQGTEAFFGQGTRLTVV.

The chain combines TRBV15 with TRBJ2-7, with D perhaps matching TRBD1 (5 bases). V shed 0 bases and J shed 3 bases, with 9 bases lying between them. Germline V gene data show CDR1 as LNHNV and CDR2 as YYDKDF (reference sequence). The CDR3 runs to 14 residues. This CDR3 reads CATSREGLHYEQYF. The CDR3 DNA reads as TGTGCCACCAGCAGAGAGGGGCTCCACTACGAGCAGTACTTC.

This clone was found a few times. The chain combines TRBV6-4 with TRBJ2-1; possibly TRBD2 for D (6 bases). The CDR3 has 11 residues. Trimming removed 8 bases from V and 15 bases from J, with 17 bases in between. Germline CDR1 reads MRHNA; CDR2 reads SNTAGT. In DNA, the CDR3 is TGTGCCAGCGGACGGGGAGGTGGCTTGTTCTTC. Residues: CASGRGGGLFF.

This clone was counted only a few times. This rearrangement joins TRBV10-3 to TRBJ2-7, with TRBD1 identical over 9 bases. Germline lookup yields CDR1 ENHRY and CDR2 SYGVKD. This CDR3 comprises 15 residues. Trimming removed 6 bases from V and 1 base from J; junction bases left unmatched: 7. CDR3 nucleotides: TGTGCCATCAGGCCCGGGACAGGGAAGTCCTACGAGCAGTACTTC. The encoded protein is CAIRPGTGKSYEQYF.

The chain employs TRBV19 and TRBJ2-1; possible D gene TRBD1, 6 bases. V was pared by 7 bases and J by 1 base, with 14 bases between. Per germline, CDR1 LNHDA and CDR2 SQIVND (reference sequence). There are 15 residues in the CDR3. CDR3 DNA sequence: TGTGCCAGTACGATGGGGGCTAGTTCCTACAATGAGCAGTTCTTC. This translates into CASTMGASSYNEQFF. Based on the CDR3 plus reference TRBV19 and TRBJ2-1, the full variable domain is DGGITQSPKYLFRKEGQNVTLSCEQNLNHDAMYWYRQDPGQGLRLIYYSQIVNDFQKGDIAEGYSVSREKKESFPLTVTSAQKNPTAFYLCASTMGASSYNEQFFGPGTRLTVL.

The rearrangement links TRBV7-9 to TRBJ1-2, with TRBD1 identical over 8 bases. CDR3 length: 15 amino acids. CDR1 is SEHNR, CDR2 FQNEAQ, per germline (reference sequence). V shed 1 base and J 7 bases; nucleotides not matched to a gene: 8. CDR3 sequence (DNA): TGTGCCAGCAGCTTAGGGTTGACCAGGGGGCTTGGCTACACCTTC. This gives the protein CASSLGLTRGLGYTF.

The gene calls are TRBV29-1 and TRBJ2-3; D might be TRBD2 (5 bases). The CDR3 totals 14 residues. V lost 5 bases to trimming and J lost 3 bases, with 15 bases between them. Germline assignment: CDR1 SQVTM and CDR2 ANQGSEA. CDR3 nucleotides: TGCAGCGTTTCACTGAGGGTGCGAACAGATACGCAGTATTTT. Residues: CSVSLRVRTDTQYF.

The gene calls are TRBV28 and TRBJ2-7; D unclear. This CDR3 is 14 amino acids long. Germline CDR1 MDHEN, CDR2 SYDVKM. Trimming left V 5 bases short and J 2 bases short, with 13 bases between. The DNA of the CDR3 is TGTGCCAGCAGTCCGGCGCGGAAAACCTACGAGCAGTACTTC. Translating gives CASSPARKTYEQYF.

The gene calls are TRBV6-4 and TRBJ1-1; 7 bases are shared with TRBD1. This CDR3 spans 14 amino acids. V lost 8 bases and J lost 1; bases outside the gene matches: 7. Germline lookup yields CDR1 MRHNA and CDR2 SNTAGT. The CDR3 region is CASRMDRTNTEAFF. The DNA of the CDR3 is TGTGCCAGCCGTATGGACAGGACGAACACTGAAGCTTTCTTT.

The chain carries TRBV4-2 and TRBJ1-1; D gene ambiguous. CDR1 LGHNA and CDR2 YNFKEQ come from the germline V gene. The length of the CDR3 is 13 residues. The ends were cut back, 0 bases at V and 1 base at J, with 3 bases in the middle. The CDR3 sequence: CASSQEPNTEAFF. DNA of the CDR3: TGTGCCAGCAGCCAAGAACCGAACACTGAAGCTTTCTTT.

This clone was counted a few times. This chain joins TRBV2 and TRBJ2-2; 16 bases match TRBD2. V dropped 6 bases and J dropped 6; count of bases not matched to a gene: 1. Germline V gene sequence: CDR1 SNHLY, CDR2 FYNNEI. The CDR3 runs to 15 residues. Here the CDR3 reads CASRGLAGGPGELFF. The CDR3 DNA sequence: TGTGCCAGCAGGGGACTAGCGGGGGGGCCCGGGGAGCTGTTTTTT.

The chain joins TRBV5-5 to TRBJ2-2, with D hard to call. The germline V gene encodes CDR1 SGHKS and CDR2 YYEKEE (reference sequence). The ends were cut back, 2 bases at V and 2 bases at J, with 10 bases in the middle. The CDR3 has 15 residues. The CDR3 loop reads CASSLEARNTGELFF. The CDR3 DNA sequence: TGTGCCAGCAGCTTAGAAGCCAGAAACACCGGGGAGCTGTTTTTT.

V gene TRBV21-1 combines with J gene TRBJ2-7; the listed D gene, TRBD1, was not tested against the DNA. TRBV21-1 is assigned pseudogene status. This CDR3 comprises 15 residues. The CDR3 region has the DNA TGTGCCAGCAGCGGGCGACAGGGGCGCGCCGAAGAGCAGTACTTC. The encoded protein is CASSGRQGRAEEQYF.

The rearrangement uses TRBV9 and TRBJ1-4; 7 nucleotides match TRBD1. The V gene end was trimmed by 4 bases and the J gene end by 2 bases; junction bases not matched to a gene: 2. This CDR3 region has 14 residues. Germline lookup yields CDR1 SGDLS and CDR2 YYNGEE. Written as DNA, the CDR3 is TGTGCCAGCAGCCCGACAGGGACTAATGAAAAACTGTTTTTT. It specifies CASSPTGTNEKLFF.

This rearrangement joins TRBV5-4 to TRBJ2-2; D not resolved. This CDR3 contains 15 residues. The V gene lost 2 bases and the J gene lost 4 bases, with 12 bases spanning the gap. Per germline, CDR1 SGHNT and CDR2 YYREEE (reference sequence). CDR3 sequence reads: CASSLGSRSTGELFF. As DNA, the CDR3 is TGTGCCAGCAGCTTAGGTAGTAGGAGCACCGGGGAGCTGTTTTTT.